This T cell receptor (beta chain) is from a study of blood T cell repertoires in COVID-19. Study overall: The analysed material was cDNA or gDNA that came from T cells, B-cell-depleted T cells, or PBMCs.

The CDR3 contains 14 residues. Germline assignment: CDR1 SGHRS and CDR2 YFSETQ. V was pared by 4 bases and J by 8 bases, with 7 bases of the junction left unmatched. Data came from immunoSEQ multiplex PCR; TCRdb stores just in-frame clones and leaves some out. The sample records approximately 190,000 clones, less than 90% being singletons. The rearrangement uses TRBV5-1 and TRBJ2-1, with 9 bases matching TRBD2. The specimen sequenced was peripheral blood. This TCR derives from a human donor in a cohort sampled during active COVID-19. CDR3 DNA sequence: TGCGCCAGCAGCCCCGGGACTAGCTGGGATGAGCAGTTCTTC. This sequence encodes CASSPGTSWDEQFF.